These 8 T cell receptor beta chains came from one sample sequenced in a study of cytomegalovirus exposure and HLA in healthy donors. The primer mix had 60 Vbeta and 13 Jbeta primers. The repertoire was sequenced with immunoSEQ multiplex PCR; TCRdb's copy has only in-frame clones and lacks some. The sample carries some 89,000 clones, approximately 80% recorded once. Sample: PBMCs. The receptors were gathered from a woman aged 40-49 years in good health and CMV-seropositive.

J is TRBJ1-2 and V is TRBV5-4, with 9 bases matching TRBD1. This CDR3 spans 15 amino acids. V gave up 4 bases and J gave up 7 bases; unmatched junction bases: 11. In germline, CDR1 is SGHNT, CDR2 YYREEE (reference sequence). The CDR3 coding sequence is TGTGCCAGCAGCCTAAAGGGGACAGGGTATGCTGGCTACACCTTC. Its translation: CASSLKGTGYAGYTF.

The DNA of the CDR3 is TGTGCCAGCAGCTTGGTGGACTCCTTTTATGGCTACACCTTC. Its translation: CASSLVDSFYGYTF. V usage is TRBV5-5 and J usage is TRBJ1-2; D remains ambiguous. From germline, CDR1 is SGHKS and CDR2 YYEKEE (reference sequence). The V and J ends lost 0 bases and 5 bases respectively, with 11 bases between them. CDR3 length equals 14 residues.

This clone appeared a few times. The CDR3 sequence is CASSQDRGSAEKLFF. Written as DNA, the CDR3 is TGTGCCAGCAGCCAAGATCGGGGATCGGCTGAAAAACTGTTTTTT. V and J are TRBV4-2 and TRBJ1-4; the D is unclear. This CDR3 region has 15 residues. Trimming took off 0 bases at V and 7 bases at J, with 12 bases between the two ends. The germline V gene has CDR1 LGHNA and CDR2 YNFKEQ.

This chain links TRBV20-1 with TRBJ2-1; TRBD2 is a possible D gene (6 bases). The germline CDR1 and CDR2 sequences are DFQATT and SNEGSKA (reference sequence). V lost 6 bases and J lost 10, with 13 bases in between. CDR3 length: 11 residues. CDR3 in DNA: TGCAGTGCAAAGCCTAGCGACGAGCAGTTCTTC. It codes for CSAKPSDEQFF.

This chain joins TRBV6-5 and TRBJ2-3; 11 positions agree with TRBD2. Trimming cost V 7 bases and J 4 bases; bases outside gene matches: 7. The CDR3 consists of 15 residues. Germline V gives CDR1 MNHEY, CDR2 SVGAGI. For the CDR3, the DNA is TGTGCCAGCAACATAGCGGGAGGGCCCCCAGATACGCAGTATTTT. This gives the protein CASNIAGGPPDTQYF.

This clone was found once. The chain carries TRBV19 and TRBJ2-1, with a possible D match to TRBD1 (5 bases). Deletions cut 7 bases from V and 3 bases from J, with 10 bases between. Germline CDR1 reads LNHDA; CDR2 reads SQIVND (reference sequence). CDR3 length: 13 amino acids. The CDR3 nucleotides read TGTGCCAGTACCCATGACAGCTACAATGAGCAGTTCTTC. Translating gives CASTHDSYNEQFF. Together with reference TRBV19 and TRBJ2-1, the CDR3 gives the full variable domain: DGGITQSPKYLFRKEGQNVTLSCEQNLNHDAMYWYRQDPGQGLRLIYYSQIVNDFQKGDIAEGYSVSREKKESFPLTVTSAQKNPTAFYLCASTHDSYNEQFFGPGTRLTVL.

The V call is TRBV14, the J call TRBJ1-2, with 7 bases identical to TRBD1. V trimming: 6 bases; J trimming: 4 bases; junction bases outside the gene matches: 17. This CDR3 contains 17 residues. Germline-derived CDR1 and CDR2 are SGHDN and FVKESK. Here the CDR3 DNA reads TGTGCCAGCAGTCCTTTGGGGACAGACACGGCGGTCTATGGCTACACCTTC. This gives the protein CASSPLGTDTAVYGYTF.

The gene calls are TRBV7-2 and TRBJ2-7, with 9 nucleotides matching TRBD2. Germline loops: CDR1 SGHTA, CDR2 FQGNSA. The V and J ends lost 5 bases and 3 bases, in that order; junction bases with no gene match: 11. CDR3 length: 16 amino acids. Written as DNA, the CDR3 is TGTGCCAGCAGCACCTCCACCGGGACTAGCTTCTACGAGCAGTACTTC. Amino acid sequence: CASSTSTGTSFYEQYF.